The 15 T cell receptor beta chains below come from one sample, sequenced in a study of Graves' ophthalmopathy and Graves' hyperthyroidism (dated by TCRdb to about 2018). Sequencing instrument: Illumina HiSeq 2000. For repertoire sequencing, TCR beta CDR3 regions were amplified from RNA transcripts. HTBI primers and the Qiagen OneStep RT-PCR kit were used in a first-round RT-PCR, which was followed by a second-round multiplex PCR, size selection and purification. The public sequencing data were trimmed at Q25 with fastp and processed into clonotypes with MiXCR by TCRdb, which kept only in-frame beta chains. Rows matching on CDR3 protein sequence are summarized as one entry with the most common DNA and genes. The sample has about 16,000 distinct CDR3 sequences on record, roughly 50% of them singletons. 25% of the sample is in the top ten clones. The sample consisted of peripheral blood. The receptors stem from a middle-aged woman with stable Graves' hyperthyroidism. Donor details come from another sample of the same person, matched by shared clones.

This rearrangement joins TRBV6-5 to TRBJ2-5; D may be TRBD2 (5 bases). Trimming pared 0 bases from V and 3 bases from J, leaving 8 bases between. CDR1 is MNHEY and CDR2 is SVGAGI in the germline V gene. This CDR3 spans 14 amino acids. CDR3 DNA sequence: TGTGCCAGCAGTTACTCGCTGCGGGAAGAGACCCAGTACTTC. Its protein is CASSYSLREETQYF.

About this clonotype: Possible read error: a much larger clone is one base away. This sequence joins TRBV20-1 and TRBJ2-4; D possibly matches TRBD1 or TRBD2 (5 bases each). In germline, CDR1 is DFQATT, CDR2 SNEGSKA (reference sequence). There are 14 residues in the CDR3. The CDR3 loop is CSAPWAGRQNMQYF. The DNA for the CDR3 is TGCAGTGCCCCGTGGGCAGGGAGACAAAACATGCAGTACTTC.

DNA of the CDR3: TGTGCCAGCAGCAAGGGGGTGAGCAATCAGCCCCAGCATTTT. Amino acid sequence: CASSKGVSNQPQHF. The chain links TRBV9 to TRBJ1-5, with D possibly TRBD1 on 6 matching bases. There are 14 residues in the CDR3. Germline V gives CDR1 SGDLS, CDR2 YYNGEE. V was trimmed by 4 bases and J by 1 base, leaving 9 bases between them.

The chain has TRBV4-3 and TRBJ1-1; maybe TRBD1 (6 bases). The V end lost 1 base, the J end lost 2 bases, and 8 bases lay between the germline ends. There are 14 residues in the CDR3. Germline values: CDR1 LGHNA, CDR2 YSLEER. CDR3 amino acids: CASSQGTVNTEAFF. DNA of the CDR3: TGCGCCAGCAGCCAAGGGACAGTAAACACTGAAGCTTTCTTT.

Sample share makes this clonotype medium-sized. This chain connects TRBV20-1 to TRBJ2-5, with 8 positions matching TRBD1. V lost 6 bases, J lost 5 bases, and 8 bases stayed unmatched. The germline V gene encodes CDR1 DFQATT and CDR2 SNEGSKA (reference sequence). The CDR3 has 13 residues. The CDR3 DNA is TGCAGTGCGGGGACAGGTCGGTGGGAGACCCAGTACTTC. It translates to CSAGTGRWETQYF.

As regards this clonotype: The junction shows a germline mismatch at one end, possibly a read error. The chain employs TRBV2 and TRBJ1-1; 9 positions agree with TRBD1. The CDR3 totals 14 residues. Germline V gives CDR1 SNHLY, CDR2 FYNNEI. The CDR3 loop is CASCSGTGRTEAFF. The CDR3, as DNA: TGTGCCAGCTGTTCTGGGACAGGGAGGACTGAGGCTTTCTTT.

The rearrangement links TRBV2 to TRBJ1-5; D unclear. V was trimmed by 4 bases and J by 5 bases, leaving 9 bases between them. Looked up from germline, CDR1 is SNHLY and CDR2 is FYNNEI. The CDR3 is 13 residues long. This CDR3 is CASSVGRDQPQHF. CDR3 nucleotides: TGTGCCAGCAGTGTCGGGCGAGATCAGCCCCAGCATTTT.

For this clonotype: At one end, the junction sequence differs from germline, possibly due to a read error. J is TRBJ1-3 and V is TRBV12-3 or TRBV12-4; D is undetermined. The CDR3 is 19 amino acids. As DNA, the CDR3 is TGTGCCAGCAGTTTAACCTGGGATTTCCTCACTCACTCTGGAAACACCATATACTTT. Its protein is CASSLTWDFLTHSGNTIYF.

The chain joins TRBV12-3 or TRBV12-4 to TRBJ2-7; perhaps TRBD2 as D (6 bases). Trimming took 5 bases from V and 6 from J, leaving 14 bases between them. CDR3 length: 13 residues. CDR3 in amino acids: CASSGGVTSEQYF. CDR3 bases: TGTGCCAGCAGTGGCGGGGTCACGTCCGAGCAGTACTTC.

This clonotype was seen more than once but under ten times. The CDR3 bases are TGTGCCAGCAGTCCCACACCGGATACGCAGTATTTT. Protein: CASSPTPDTQYF. The chain is built from TRBV11-2 and TRBJ2-3; the D is unclear. The CDR3 is made up of 12 amino acids. Between the trimmed V and J ends, which lost 6 bases and 6 bases, there was a span of 10 bases. CDR1 and CDR2 (germline): SGHAT, FQNNGV.

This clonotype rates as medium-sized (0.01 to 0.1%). CDR3 nucleotides: TGTGCCAGCAGCTTCCGGGACGGCTACGAGCAGTACTTC. Protein sequence: CASSFRDGYEQYF. The rearrangement joins TRBV7-9 to TRBJ2-7; TRBD1 or TRBD2 may be the D gene (5 bases each). Germline assignment: CDR1 SEHNR and CDR2 FQNEAQ (reference sequence). The CDR3 has 13 amino acids. V was trimmed by 3 bases and J by 3 bases, leaving 9 bases between them. Full variable domain (outside the CDR3, taken from reference TRBV7-9 and TRBJ2-7): DTGVSQNPRHKITKRGQNVTFRCDPISEHNRLYWYRQTLGQGPEFLTYFQNEAQLEKSRLLSDRFSAERPKGSFSTLEIQRTEQGDSAMYLCASSFRDGYEQYFGPGTRLTVT.

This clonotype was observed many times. The CDR3 DNA reads as TGTGCCAGCACCCGCCTGGGCCCTGCGAACACCGGGGAGCTGTTTTTT. Residues: CASTRLGPANTGELFF. The chain recombines TRBV9 with TRBJ2-2; D gene uncertain. Looked up from germline, CDR1 is SGDLS and CDR2 is YYNGEE. CDR3 size: 16 residues. V lost 6 bases to trimming and J lost 0 bases, with 15 bases between them.

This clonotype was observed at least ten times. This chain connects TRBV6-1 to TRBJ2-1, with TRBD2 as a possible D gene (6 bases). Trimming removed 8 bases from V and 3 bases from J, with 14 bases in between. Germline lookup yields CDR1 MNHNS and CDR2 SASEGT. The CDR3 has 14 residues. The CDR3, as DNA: TGTGCCAGCGGAGAGGCGGGGAACTACAATGAGCAGTTCTTC. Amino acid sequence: CASGEAGNYNEQFF.

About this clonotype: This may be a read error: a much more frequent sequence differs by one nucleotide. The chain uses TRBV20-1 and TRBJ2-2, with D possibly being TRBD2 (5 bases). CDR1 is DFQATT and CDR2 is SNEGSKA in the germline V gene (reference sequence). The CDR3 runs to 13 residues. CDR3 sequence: CSAIISDTGERFF. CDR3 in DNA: TGCAGTGCTATAATTAGCGACACCGGGGAGCGGTTTTTT.

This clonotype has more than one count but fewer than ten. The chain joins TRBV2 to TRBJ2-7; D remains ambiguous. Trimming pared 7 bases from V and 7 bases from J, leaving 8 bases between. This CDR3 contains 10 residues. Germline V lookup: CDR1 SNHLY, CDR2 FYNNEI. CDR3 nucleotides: TGTGCCAGCACCGCTTTGGAGCAGTACTTC. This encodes CASTALEQYF.